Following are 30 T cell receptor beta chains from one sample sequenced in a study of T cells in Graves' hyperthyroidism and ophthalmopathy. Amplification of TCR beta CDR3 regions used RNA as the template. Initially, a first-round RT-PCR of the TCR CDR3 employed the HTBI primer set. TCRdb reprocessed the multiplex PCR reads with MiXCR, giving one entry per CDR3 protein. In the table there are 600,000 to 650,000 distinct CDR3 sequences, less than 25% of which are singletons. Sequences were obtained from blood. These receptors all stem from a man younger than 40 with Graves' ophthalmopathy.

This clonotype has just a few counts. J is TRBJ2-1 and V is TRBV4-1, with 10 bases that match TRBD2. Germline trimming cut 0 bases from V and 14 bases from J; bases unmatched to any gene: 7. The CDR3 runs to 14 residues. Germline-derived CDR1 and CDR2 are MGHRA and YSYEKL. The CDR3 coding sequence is TGCGCCAGCAGCCAAGATCCAGCGGGAGGGCTGGAGTTCTTC. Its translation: CASSQDPAGGLEFF.

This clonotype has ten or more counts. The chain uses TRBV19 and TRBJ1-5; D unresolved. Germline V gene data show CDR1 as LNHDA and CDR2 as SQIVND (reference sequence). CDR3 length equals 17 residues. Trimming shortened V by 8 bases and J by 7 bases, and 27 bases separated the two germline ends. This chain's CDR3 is CASGYFVPRPQEQPQHF. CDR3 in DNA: TGTGCCAGTGGGTATTTTGTGCCCCGGCCCCAAGAACAGCCCCAGCATTTT.

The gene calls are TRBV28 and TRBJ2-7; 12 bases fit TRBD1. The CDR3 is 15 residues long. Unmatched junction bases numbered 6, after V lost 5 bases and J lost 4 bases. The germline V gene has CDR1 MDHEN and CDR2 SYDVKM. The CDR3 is CASSEGQGARYEQYF. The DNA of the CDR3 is TGTGCCAGCAGTGAGGGACAGGGGGCAAGGTACGAGCAGTACTTC.

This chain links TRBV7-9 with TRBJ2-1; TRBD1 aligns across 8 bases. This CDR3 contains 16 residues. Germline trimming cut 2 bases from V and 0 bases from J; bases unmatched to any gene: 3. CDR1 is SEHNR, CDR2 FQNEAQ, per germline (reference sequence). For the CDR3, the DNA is TGTGCCAGCAGCTTACTCGACAGGGGCTCCTACAATGAGCAGTTCTTC. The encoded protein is CASSLLDRGSYNEQFF.

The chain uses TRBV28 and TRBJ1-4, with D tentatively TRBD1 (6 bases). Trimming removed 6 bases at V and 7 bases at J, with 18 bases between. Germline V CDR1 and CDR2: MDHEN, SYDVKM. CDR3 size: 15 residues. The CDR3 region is CASSPPRGRSEKLFF. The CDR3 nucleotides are TGTGCCAGCAGCCCCCCCAGGGGAAGGAGTGAAAAACTGTTTTTT.

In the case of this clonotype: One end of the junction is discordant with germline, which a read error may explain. The CDR3 protein is CASSQTGQGIF. The CDR3, as DNA: TGTGCCAGCAGCCAGACGGGACAGGGCATCTTC. The genes are TRBV3-1 and TRBJ2-1, with 9 bases that match TRBD1. The CDR3 has 11 amino acids. CDR1 LGHDT and CDR2 YNNKEL come from the germline V gene (reference sequence).

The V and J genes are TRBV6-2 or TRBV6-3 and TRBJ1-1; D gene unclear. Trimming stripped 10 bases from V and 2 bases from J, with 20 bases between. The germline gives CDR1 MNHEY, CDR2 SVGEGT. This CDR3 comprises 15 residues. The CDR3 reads CAIRPRVLGNTEAFF. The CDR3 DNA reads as TGTGCCATCCGTCCCCGGGTCCTCGGCAACACTGAAGCTTTCTTT.

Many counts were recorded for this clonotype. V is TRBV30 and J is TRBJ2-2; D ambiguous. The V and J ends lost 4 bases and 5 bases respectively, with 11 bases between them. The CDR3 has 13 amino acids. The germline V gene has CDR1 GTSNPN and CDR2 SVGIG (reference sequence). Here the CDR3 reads CAWMDRVTGELFF. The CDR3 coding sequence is TGTGCCTGGATGGATAGGGTTACCGGGGAGCTGTTTTTT.

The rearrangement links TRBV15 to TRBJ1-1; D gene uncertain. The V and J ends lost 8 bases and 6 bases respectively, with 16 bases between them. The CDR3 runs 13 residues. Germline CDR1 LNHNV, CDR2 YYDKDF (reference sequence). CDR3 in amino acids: CATANSGAAEAFF. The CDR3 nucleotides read TGTGCCACCGCCAACAGCGGCGCGGCTGAAGCTTTCTTT.

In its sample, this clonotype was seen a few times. CDR3 region: CASSSGLQPQHF. DNA for the CDR3: TGTGCCAGCAGTTCGGGGTTACAGCCCCAGCATTTT. J is TRBJ1-5 and V is TRBV6-1; D gene unclear. CDR3 length equals 12 residues. V was cut by 5 bases and J by 7 bases, with 9 bases left in between. Germline V CDR1 and CDR2: MNHNS, SASEGT.

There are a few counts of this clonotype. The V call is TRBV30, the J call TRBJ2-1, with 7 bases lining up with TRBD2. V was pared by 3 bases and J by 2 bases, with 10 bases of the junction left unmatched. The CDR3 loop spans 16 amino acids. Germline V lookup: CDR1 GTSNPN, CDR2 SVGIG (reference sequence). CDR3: CAWSTLAGETYNEQFF. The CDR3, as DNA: TGTGCCTGGAGCACCCTCGCGGGAGAAACCTACAATGAGCAGTTCTTC.

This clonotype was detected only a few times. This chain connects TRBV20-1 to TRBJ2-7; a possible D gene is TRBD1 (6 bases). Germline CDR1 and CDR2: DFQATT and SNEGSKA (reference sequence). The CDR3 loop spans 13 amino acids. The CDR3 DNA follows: TGCAGCGCACGGGACACCCAATCCTACGAGCAGTACTTC. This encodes CSARDTQSYEQYF.

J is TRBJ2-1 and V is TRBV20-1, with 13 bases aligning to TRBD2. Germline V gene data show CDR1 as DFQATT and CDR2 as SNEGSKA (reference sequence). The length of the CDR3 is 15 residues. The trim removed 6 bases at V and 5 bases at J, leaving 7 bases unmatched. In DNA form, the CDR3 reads TGCAGTGCGTCTCCGGGACTAGCGGGGAACAATGAGCAGTTCTTC. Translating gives CSASPGLAGNNEQFF.

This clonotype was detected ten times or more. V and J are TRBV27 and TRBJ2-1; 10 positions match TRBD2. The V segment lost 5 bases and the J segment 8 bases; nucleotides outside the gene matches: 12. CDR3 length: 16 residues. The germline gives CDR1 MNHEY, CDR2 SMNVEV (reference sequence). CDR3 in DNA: TGTGCCAGCAGTCCGTACAGCGGGAGGGCATTCGATGAGCAGTTCTTC. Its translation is CASSPYSGRAFDEQFF.

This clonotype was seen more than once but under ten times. The CDR3 coding sequence is TGCAGTGCCCGAAGGGTTTCTGGAAACACCATATATTTT. Encoded protein: CSARRVSGNTIYF. The rearrangement joins TRBV20-1 to TRBJ1-3, with D unclear. The germline V and J ends were trimmed by 6 bases and 1 base, with 10 bases remaining between them. From germline, CDR1 is DFQATT and CDR2 SNEGSKA (reference sequence). The CDR3 has 13 residues.

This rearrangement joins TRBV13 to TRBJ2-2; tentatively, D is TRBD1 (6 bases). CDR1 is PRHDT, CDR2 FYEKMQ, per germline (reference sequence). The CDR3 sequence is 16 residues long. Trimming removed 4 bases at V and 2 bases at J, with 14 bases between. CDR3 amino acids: CASSSRLDRNTGELFF. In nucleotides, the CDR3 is TGTGCCAGCAGCTCCCGGCTGGACAGAAACACCGGGGAGCTGTTTTTT.

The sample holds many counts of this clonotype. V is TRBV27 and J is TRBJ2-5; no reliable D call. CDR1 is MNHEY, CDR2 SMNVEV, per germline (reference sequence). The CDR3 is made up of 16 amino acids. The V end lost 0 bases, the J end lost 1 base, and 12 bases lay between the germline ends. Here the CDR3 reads CASSLSAVSRQETQYF. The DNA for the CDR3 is TGTGCCAGCAGTTTATCGGCAGTTTCCCGCCAAGAGACCCAGTACTTC.

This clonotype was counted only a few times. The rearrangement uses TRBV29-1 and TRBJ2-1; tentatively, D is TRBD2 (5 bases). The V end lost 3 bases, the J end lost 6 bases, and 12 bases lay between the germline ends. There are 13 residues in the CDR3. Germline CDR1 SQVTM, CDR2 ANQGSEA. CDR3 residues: CSVEGLASNEQFF. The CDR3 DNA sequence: TGCAGCGTTGAGGGTCTAGCCTCCAATGAGCAGTTCTTC.

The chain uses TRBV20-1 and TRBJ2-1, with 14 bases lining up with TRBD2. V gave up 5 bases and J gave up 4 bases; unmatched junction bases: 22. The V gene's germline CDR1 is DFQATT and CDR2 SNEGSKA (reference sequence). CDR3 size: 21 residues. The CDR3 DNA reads TGCAGTGCTGATAGTCAGGGACGGACTAGCGGGAGGACCCTCTTATACAATGAGCAGTTCTTC. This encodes CSADSQGRTSGRTLLYNEQFF.

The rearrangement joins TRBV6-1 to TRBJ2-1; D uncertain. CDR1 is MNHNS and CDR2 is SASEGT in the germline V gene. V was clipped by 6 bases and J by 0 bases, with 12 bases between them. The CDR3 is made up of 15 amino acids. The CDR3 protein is CASRTISSSYNEQFF. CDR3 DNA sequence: TGTGCCAGCAGGACCATCTCTAGCTCCTACAATGAGCAGTTCTTC.

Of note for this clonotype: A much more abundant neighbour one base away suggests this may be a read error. CDR3 loop: CAISKGAGGQPQHF. CDR3 DNA: TGTGCCATCAGTAAAGGAGCAGGAGGGCAGCCCCAGCATTTT. The V call is TRBV10-3, the J call TRBJ1-5; D call uncertain. Germline V CDR1 and CDR2: ENHRY, SYGVKD. With 5 bases removed from V and 7 bases from J, the gap between germline ends came to 15 bases. The CDR3 covers 14 residues.

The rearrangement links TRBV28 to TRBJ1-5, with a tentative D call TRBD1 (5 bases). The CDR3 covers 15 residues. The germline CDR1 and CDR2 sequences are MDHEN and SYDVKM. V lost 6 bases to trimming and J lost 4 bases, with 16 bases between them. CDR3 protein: CASSHRTGLNQPQHF. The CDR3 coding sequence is TGTGCCAGCAGCCACCGAACAGGATTGAATCAGCCCCAGCATTTT.

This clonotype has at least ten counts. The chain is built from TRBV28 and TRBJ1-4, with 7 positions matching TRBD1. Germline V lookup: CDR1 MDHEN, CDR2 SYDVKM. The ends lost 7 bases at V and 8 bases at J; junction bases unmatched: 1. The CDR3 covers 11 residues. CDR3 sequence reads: CASTTGEKLFF. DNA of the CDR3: TGTGCCAGCACGACAGGGGAAAAACTGTTTTTT.

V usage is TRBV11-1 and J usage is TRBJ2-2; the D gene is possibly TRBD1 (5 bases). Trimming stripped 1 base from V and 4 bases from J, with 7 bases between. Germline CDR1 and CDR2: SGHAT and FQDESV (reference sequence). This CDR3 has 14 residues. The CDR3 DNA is TGTGCCAGCAGCTTAGGACAGCCCACCGGGGAGCTGTTTTTT. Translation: CASSLGQPTGELFF.

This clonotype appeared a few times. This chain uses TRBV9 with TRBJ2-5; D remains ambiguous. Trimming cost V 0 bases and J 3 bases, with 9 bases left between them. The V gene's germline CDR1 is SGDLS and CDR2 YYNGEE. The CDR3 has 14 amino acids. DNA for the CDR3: TGTGCCAGCAGCGTAGCCGGCAGCGAAGAGACCCAGTACTTC. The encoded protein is CASSVAGSEETQYF. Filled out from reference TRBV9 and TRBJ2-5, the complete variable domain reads DSGVTQTPKHLITATGQRVTLRCSPRSGDLSVYWYQQSLDQGLQFLIQYYNGEERAKGNILERFSAQQFPDLHSELNLSSLELGDSALYFCASSVAGSEETQYFGPGTRLLVL.

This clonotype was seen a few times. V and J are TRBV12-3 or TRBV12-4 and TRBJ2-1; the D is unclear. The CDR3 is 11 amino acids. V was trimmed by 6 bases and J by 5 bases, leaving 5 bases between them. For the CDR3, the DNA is TGTGCCAGCAGAAACCACAATGAGCAGTTCTTC. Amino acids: CASRNHNEQFF.

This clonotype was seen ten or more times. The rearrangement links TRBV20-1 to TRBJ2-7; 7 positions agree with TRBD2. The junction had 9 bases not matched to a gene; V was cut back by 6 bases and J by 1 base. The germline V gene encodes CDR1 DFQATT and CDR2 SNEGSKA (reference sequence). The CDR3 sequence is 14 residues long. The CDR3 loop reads CSAHLLADSYEQYF. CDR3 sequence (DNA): TGCAGTGCCCACCTCCTAGCGGATTCCTACGAGCAGTACTTC.

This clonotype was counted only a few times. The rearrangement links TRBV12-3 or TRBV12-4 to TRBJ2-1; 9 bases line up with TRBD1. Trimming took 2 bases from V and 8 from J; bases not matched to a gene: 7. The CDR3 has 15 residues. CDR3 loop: CASSLNTGGAHEQFF. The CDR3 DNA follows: TGTGCCAGCAGTTTAAATACAGGGGGCGCGCATGAGCAGTTCTTC.

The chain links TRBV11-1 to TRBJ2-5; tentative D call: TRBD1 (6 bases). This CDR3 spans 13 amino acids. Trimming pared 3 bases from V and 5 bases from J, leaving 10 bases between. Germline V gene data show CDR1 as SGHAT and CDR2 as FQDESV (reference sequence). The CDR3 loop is CASSFDRPETQYF. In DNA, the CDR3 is TGTGCCAGCAGCTTCGACAGGCCCGAGACCCAGTACTTC.

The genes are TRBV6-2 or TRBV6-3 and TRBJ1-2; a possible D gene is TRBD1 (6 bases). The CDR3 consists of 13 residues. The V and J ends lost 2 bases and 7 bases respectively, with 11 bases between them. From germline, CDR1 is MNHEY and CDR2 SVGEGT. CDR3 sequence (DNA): TGTGCCAGCAGTTACGTCAGGGGCGGTGGCTACACCTTC. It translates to CASSYVRGGGYTF.